This T cell receptor (beta chain) was identified during a study of T cell changes during pregnancy in multiple sclerosis. The protocol was immunoSEQ multiplex PCR, while the TCRdb copy is restricted to in-frame clones and leaves out a portion. The sample has around 49,000 clones, 85% to 95% seen once. This CDR3 comprises 16 residues. Germline CDR1 and CDR2: SGDLS and YYNGEE. V dropped 4 bases and J dropped 2; count of bases not matched to a gene: 6. Sequences were derived from CD4+ T cells from peripheral blood mononuclear cells, sampled after pregnancy. This TCR derives from a female donor in good health, enrolled as a control in a pregnancy study. The genes are TRBV9 and TRBJ2-6; 7 bases are shared with TRBD1. In DNA form, the CDR3 reads TGTGCCAGCAGCCCCAGACAGGGTACTGGGGCCAACGTCCTGACTTTC. Residues: CASSPRQGTGANVLTF.